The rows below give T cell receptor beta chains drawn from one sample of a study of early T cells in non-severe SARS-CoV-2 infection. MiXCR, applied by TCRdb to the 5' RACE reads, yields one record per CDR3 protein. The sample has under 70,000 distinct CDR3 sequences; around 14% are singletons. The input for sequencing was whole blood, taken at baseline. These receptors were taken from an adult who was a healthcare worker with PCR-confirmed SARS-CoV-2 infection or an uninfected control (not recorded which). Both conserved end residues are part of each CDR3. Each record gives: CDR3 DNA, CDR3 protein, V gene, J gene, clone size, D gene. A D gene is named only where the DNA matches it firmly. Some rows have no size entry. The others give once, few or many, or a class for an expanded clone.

TGTGCCAGCTCACCAGGGAGGTTACGGTACGAGCAGTACTTC	CASSPGRLRYEQYF	TRBV18	TRBJ2-7	-	-
TGTGCCAGCAGCTTTAGTTGGCAGGGGGGCGAAAAACTGTTTTTT	CASSFSWQGGEKLFF	TRBV5-8	TRBJ1-4	few	TRBD1
TGTGCCAGCAGTTACCTGGCAGACTCCTACGAGCAGTACTTC	CASSYLADSYEQYF	TRBV6-6	TRBJ2-7	-	-
TGTGCCAGCAGTTTAGTGGCGGGGGTAGGTGGGAATGAGCAGTTCTTC	CASSLVAGVGGNEQFF	TRBV12-3/TRBV12-4	TRBJ2-1	-	TRBD2
TGTGCCAGCAGACCCTCCGACAGTTGGGCTTCACCCCTCCACTTT	CASRPSDSWASPLHF	TRBV6-6	TRBJ1-6	-	-
TGCGCCAGCAGCCAGATCCTAAGGACAGCCACCAATTTCGAGGGCTACACCTTC	CASSQILRTATNFEGYTF	TRBV23-1	TRBJ1-2	-	-
TGTGCCAGCAGTACCGGTGGGAGGGATGCAGACGAGCAGTACTTC	CASSTGGRDADEQYF	TRBV6-6	TRBJ2-7	-	TRBD2
TGTGCCAGCAGCTTAGATACAGGGATGACTACAGATACGCAGTATTTT	CASSLDTGMTTDTQYF	TRBV7-9	TRBJ2-3	many	-
TGTGCCAGTAGTATGGGCAACTACGAGCAGTACTTC	CASSMGNYEQYF	TRBV19	TRBJ2-7	-	-
TGTGCCTGGAGAGACAGGGGCGGCACTGAAGCTTTCTTT	CAWRDRGGTEAFF	TRBV30	TRBJ1-1	many	TRBD1
TGTGCCTGGAGTGTAATCTCCGAGACCCAGTACTTC	CAWSVISETQYF	TRBV30	TRBJ2-5	-	-
TGCGCCAGCAGCCCGGAATGGCGGGGGACCTACGAGCAGTACTTC	CASSPEWRGTYEQYF	TRBV4-1	TRBJ2-7	few	TRBD2
TGTGCCAGCCAAAAAGGGATGGCTAGCGGGTCCCGCCCTTACGAGCAGTACTTC	CASQKGMASGSRPYEQYF	TRBV6-1	TRBJ2-7	few	TRBD2
TGTGCCAGCAGCCATCCTAGCGGGAGCGGAAATGAGCAGTTCTTC	CASSHPSGSGNEQFF	TRBV3-1	TRBJ2-1	-	TRBD2
TGTGCCAGCTCACCTGGGGAGGGGGCTACGAGTCAGCCCCAGCATTTT	CASSPGEGATSQPQHF	TRBV18	TRBJ1-5	-	TRBD1
TGTGCCAGCAACGTTGCGGGGGGAGGGGATACGCAGTATTTT	CASNVAGGGDTQYF	TRBV6-6	TRBJ2-3	-	TRBD2
TGTGCCAGCAGTCTTATGTCTGACTACACCTTC	CASSLMSDYTF	TRBV12-3/TRBV12-4	TRBJ1-2	-	-
TGTGCCAGCAGCGCCGGGACAGATTACGTATACGAGCAGTACTTC	CASSAGTDYVYEQYF	TRBV11-2	TRBJ2-7	few	TRBD1
TGTGCCAGCAGTATGACGGGACATCGAAACACCATATATTTT	CASSMTGHRNTIYF	TRBV28	TRBJ1-3	few	-
TGCGCCAGCAGTGGGACGCGAGACAGGGGTTACACCGGGGAGCTGTTTTTT	CASSGTRDRGYTGELFF	TRBV10-2	TRBJ2-2	many	TRBD1
TGTGCCAGCAGGCTCGGGGCAAGCAATCAGCCCCAGCATTTT	CASRLGASNQPQHF	TRBV7-8	TRBJ1-5	many	-
TGTGCCAGCAGCCGCTCCGGGACGGGGGGAGAGACCCAGTACTTC	CASSRSGTGGETQYF	TRBV7-3	TRBJ2-5	-	TRBD2
TGTGCCAGCAGCCGGAAACAGTGGGGGAACACTGAAGCTTTCTTT	CASSRKQWGNTEAFF	TRBV11-2	TRBJ1-1	-	-
TGTGCCACCAGGGATAGCGGGGGCCACAAAGCCAAAAACATTCAGTACTTC	CATRDSGGHKAKNIQYF	TRBV15	TRBJ2-4	few	TRBD2
TGTGCCAGCACTCCCGCAGGGGGACACTCTGGGGCCAACGTCCTGACTTTC	CASTPAGGHSGANVLTF	TRBV5-4	TRBJ2-6	few	TRBD1
TGCAGCGCCGTTCCCTCTAGCTCCTACAATGAGCAGTTCTTC	CSAVPSSSYNEQFF	TRBV29-1	TRBJ2-1	-	-
TGCGCCAGCAGTGGGGGACACCATAGCTCCTACGAGCAGTACTTC	CASSGGHHSSYEQYF	TRBV10-2	TRBJ2-7	-	-
TGTGCCAGCTCAAGAGGGGGCGGCTCCTACAATGAGCAGTTCTTC	CASSRGGGSYNEQFF	TRBV18	TRBJ2-1	many	TRBD1
TGTGCCAGTATCAGGGGGCCACCTGGAAACACCATATATTTT	CASIRGPPGNTIYF	TRBV6-1	TRBJ1-3	-	TRBD1
TGTGCCAGCAGTGAAGCGGGAACCTCTAGCACAGATACGCAGTATTTT	CASSEAGTSSTDTQYF	TRBV2	TRBJ2-3	-	-
TGTGCCAGCAGCCATACCCTACGCCAAGAGACCCAGTACTTC	CASSHTLRQETQYF	TRBV7-6	TRBJ2-5	many	-
TGTGCCAGCAGCTTGGTTTCTTCACAAGAGACCCAGTACTTC	CASSLVSSQETQYF	TRBV5-6	TRBJ2-5	-	-
TGTGCCAGCAGTTTTGGGGTGGGAAAAGTCTACGAGCAGTACTTC	CASSFGVGKVYEQYF	TRBV28	TRBJ2-7	-	-
TGTGCCAGCAGCTCCAGGGGGCGCAGAGGACCAGATACGCAGTATTTT	CASSSRGRRGPDTQYF	TRBV7-6	TRBJ2-3	few	TRBD1
TGTGCCAGCTCACCCCAGGCTGAAGCTTTCTTT	CASSPQAEAFF	TRBV18	TRBJ1-1	-	-
TGTGCCAGCACCAGGGGGTCTGGGGCCAACGTCCTGACTTTC	CASTRGSGANVLTF	TRBV7-3	TRBJ2-6	-	TRBD1
TGTGCCAGCAGCTTAGGTCGTGTGGATCAGCCCCAGCATTTT	CASSLGRVDQPQHF	TRBV7-9	TRBJ1-5	few	-
TGTGCCAGCAGTTTACCAGTCTATGGCTACACCTTC	CASSLPVYGYTF	TRBV27	TRBJ1-2	few	-
TGCGCCAGCAGCCCGGGAACCCAAGAGACCCAGTACTTC	CASSPGTQETQYF	TRBV5-1	TRBJ2-5	many	-
TGTGCCAGCAGCTCATCAGGGCCTACCAATCAGCCCCAGCATTTT	CASSSSGPTNQPQHF	TRBV7-2	TRBJ1-5	-	-
TGTGCCACCGCTCGACAGGGTACCACAGAGACCCAGTACTTC	CATARQGTTETQYF	TRBV27	TRBJ2-5	many	TRBD1
TGCAGTGCTAGAGATACCACGGGACTAGCGGGACCATACAATGAGCAGTTCTTC	CSARDTTGLAGPYNEQFF	TRBV20-1	TRBJ2-1	many	TRBD2
TGTGCCAGCAGCGCGGGACAGGGCTATGGCTACACCTTC	CASSAGQGYGYTF	TRBV7-9	TRBJ1-2	few	TRBD1
TGCAGCGTTTCTGACAGGGTCGGCACTGAAGCTTTCTTT	CSVSDRVGTEAFF	TRBV29-1	TRBJ1-1	-	TRBD1
TGTGCCCCACCTTGTTCACCCCTAGGGGTCTACGAGCAGTACTTC	CAPPCSPLGVYEQYF	TRBV24-1	TRBJ2-7	many	-
TGTGCCAGCTCGGGGCGGCATAGCAATCAGCCCCAGCATTTT	CASSGRHSNQPQHF	TRBV6-1	TRBJ1-5	-	-
TGTGCCAGCAGTCCTGGAGTACAGGGGCAGCCCCAGCATTTT	CASSPGVQGQPQHF	TRBV28	TRBJ1-5	many	TRBD1
TGTGCCAGCAGAAAAGCGCAGGGTGACACCTATGGCTACACCTTC	CASRKAQGDTYGYTF	TRBV6-5	TRBJ1-2	-	-